This entry is about one T cell receptor (beta chain). Its antigen is still unknown. This entry belongs to a study of PD-1 blockade in classical Hodgkin lymphoma. The study's findings and limits: Those achieving complete response showed baseline diversity like newly diagnosed patients. When nivolumab was started under 1 year after ASCT, patients were excluded.

Time point denoted: cycle 4 day 1 (C4D1), after more than five weeks of nivolumab. Each and every patient relapsed after autologous stem cell transplantation, and patients got differing brentuximab vedotin exposure. Generated by immunoSEQ multiplex PCR, the TCRdb table keeps only in-frame clones and is missing some. The profile shows about 90,000 clones, approximately 90% of them singletons. Germline V gene data show CDR1 as SGHNT and CDR2 as YYREEE (reference sequence). This CDR3 contains 14 residues. V dropped 0 bases and J dropped 0 bases, with 6 bases sitting between them. This sample comprised peripheral blood mononuclear cells (PBMCs), obtained before the fourth cycle of nivolumab. The rearrangement uses TRBV5-4 and TRBJ1-1; D gene unclear. The sequence was collected from a human donor with classical Hodgkin lymphoma. As DNA, the CDR3 is TGTGCCAGCAGCTTGGGTCCGATGAACACTGAAGCTTTCTTT. Translation: CASSLGPMNTEAFF.